These T cell receptor beta chains were read from a single sample in a study of blood T cell repertoires in COVID-19. The method was immunoSEQ multiplex PCR; TCRdb's version includes in-frame clones alone and lacks a portion of them. The table has 150,000 to 200,000 clones, less than 85% seen once; the top ten hold around 7%. Specimen: peripheral blood. Receptors originate from a woman aged 40 to 50 with COVID-19, enrolled during active disease. The CDR3 runs from the conserved cysteine through the conserved F or W. The D gene is left open where the match is weak. Clone size is given for some rows only: seen once, a few or many times, or a class if the clone is expanded.

>TRBJ1-2|TRBV6-5|-|-
TGTGCCAGCAGTAGGGGGATAAACTATGGCTACACCTTC
CASSRGINYGYTF
>TRBJ2-5|TRBV4-2|TRBD2|-
TGTGCCAGCAGCTCGGACACTAGCGGGAGGGAAGAGACCCAGTACTTC
CASSSDTSGREETQYF
>TRBJ2-3|TRBV9|-|-
TGTGCCAGCAGTTTTGGGGCGCAAGCTAGAGATACGCAGTATTTT
CASSFGAQARDTQYF
>TRBJ2-1|TRBV11-3|-|-
TGTGCCAGCAGCGAGACAGGATTCCATGAGCAGTTCTTC
CASSETGFHEQFF
>TRBJ2-6|TRBV19|-|-
TGTGCCAGTAGTACACTAGCTACGGGGGCCAACGTCCTGACTTTC
CASSTLATGANVLTF
>TRBJ2-5|TRBV4-2|-|few
TGTGCCAGCAGCCAAGTTCCAAAAGAGACCCAGTACTTC
CASSQVPKETQYF
>TRBJ2-2|TRBV11-3|TRBD1|-
TGTGCCAGCAGCACGAGACAGGGTTACGGGGAGCTGTTTTTT
CASSTRQGYGELFF
>TRBJ1-2|TRBV29-1|TRBD1|-
TGCAGCGCCCGACAGGGAGGAGCGAATGGCTACACCTTC
CSARQGGANGYTF
>TRBJ2-7|TRBV15|TRBD2|-
TGTGCCACCAGCAGGGAGAAGGGGAGGGGAGGGGACGAGCAGTACTTC
CATSREKGRGGDEQYF
>TRBJ1-1|TRBV27|-|once
TGTGCCAGCAGTTCAGCAGGTTTTTCTGAAGCTTTCTTT
CASSSAGFSEAFF
>TRBJ2-4|TRBV19|-|-
TGTGCCAGTAGCGATCAACCCTCCAGGGCCAGGGCCAAAAACATTCAGTACTTC
CASSDQPSRARAKNIQYF
>TRBJ1-5|TRBV19|TRBD1|-
TGTGCCAGTAGGGAGACAGGGGGTCAGCCCCAGCATTTT
CASRETGGQPQHF
>TRBJ2-6|TRBV4-2|-|-
TGTGCCAGCAGCCAAGTGGGTGTATCCGGGGGGGCCAACGTCCTGACTTTC
CASSQVGVSGGANVLTF
>TRBJ2-1|TRBV5-6|-|few
TGTGCCAGCAGACGACCGGGGACACTACGCAATGAGCAGTTCTTC
CASRRPGTLRNEQFF
>TRBJ2-1|TRBV11-3|TRBD2|-
TGTGCCAGCAGCCCCGACCCGGGACTAGCGGGTTTTGTGGGTGAGCAGTTCTTC
CASSPDPGLAGFVGEQFF
>TRBJ2-2|TRBV19|-|-
TGTGCCAGTAGTATGGGGCACAACGGGGAGCTGTTTTTT
CASSMGHNGELFF
>TRBJ2-2|TRBV3-1/TRBV3-2|-|-
TGTGCCAGCAGCCAAGAGGGCCTCCAAGCCGGGGAGCTGTTTTTT
CASSQEGLQAGELFF
>TRBJ1-1|TRBV27|-|-
TGTGCCAGCAGTTTTGGGGGGTGGGGGAACACTGAAGCTTTCTTT
CASSFGGWGNTEAFF
>TRBJ2-7|TRBV7-9|TRBD1|few
TGTGCCAGCAGCCCACCCTACCCGGGACAGGGGTACGAGCAGTACTTC
CASSPPYPGQGYEQYF
>TRBJ1-4|TRBV27|TRBD1|-
TGTGCCAGCAGTTACAGGGGCACTAATGAAAAACTGTTTTTT
CASSYRGTNEKLFF
>TRBJ2-1|TRBV6-5|TRBD1|-
TGTGCCAGCAGACCCTTACACACAGGGGTTGAGCAGTTCTTC
CASRPLHTGVEQFF
>TRBJ2-7|TRBV29-1|-|-
TGCAGCGTTGCCCTCGGAGGAGGGTTCTCCTACGAGCAGTACTTC
CSVALGGGFSYEQYF
>TRBJ2-1|TRBV19|-|-
TGTGCCAGTAGTCCCCTAGGAGGGTATGAGCAGTTCTTC
CASSPLGGYEQFF
>TRBJ2-7|TRBV7-9|TRBD2|-
TGTGCCAGCAGCCGGGCAGCGGGAGGAGGAACCTACGAGCAGTACTTC
CASSRAAGGGTYEQYF
>TRBJ2-4|TRBV4-1|-|-
TGCGCCAGCAGCCACCCAAGGTGGCAGGGTAAAAACATTCAGTACTTC
CASSHPRWQGKNIQYF
>TRBJ1-2|TRBV30|-|-
TGTGCCGGCGCCGATATTGGCGGGGTGGGCTACACCTTC
CAGADIGGVGYTF
>TRBJ1-6|TRBV7-2|-|-
TGTGCCAGCAGCCCCGCGGGCAGAATTTCACCCCTCCACTTT
CASSPAGRISPLHF
>TRBJ2-5|TRBV3-1/TRBV3-2|TRBD2|-
TGTGCCAGCAGCCACCAGACTAGCGCTCCGTACTTC
CASSHQTSAPYF
>TRBJ2-2|TRBV9|-|-
TGTGCCAGCAGCGTAGCTTTGCGACAGGCGGTCGACGGGGAGCTGTTTTTT
CASSVALRQAVDGELFF
>TRBJ1-1|TRBV5-1|-|-
TGCGCCAGCACCTCCGGACAGCTGAACACTGAAGCTTTCTTT
CASTSGQLNTEAFF
>TRBJ1-1|TRBV11-2|-|-
TGTGCCAGCAGCGAACAGGGAATCGAAGCTTTCTTT
CASSEQGIEAFF
>TRBJ1-4|TRBV5-5|-|-
TGTGCCAGCAGACATGTTCAAGTTGCAACTAATGAAAAACTGTTTTTT
CASRHVQVATNEKLFF
>TRBJ2-7|TRBV27|-|-
TGTGCCAGCAAAATAGACGGACAGTTTAACTACGAGCAGTACTTC
CASKIDGQFNYEQYF
>TRBJ2-1|TRBV6-2/TRBV6-3|TRBD2|many
TGTGCCAGCAGCCCGACTAGCGACTACAATGAGCAGTTCTTC
CASSPTSDYNEQFF
>TRBJ2-1|TRBV27|TRBD2|-
TGTGCCAGCAACTCCGGGACTAAGTACAATGAGCAGTTCTTC
CASNSGTKYNEQFF
>TRBJ1-2|TRBV7-2|-|-
TGTGCCAGCAGCTCTGGTTATGATCTCGGCTATGGCTACACCTTC
CASSSGYDLGYGYTF
>TRBJ2-5|TRBV28|TRBD2|-
TGTGCCAGCAGTTTAGGACTAGCGGGAGAAGTGGTTCAAGAGACCCAGTACTTC
CASSLGLAGEVVQETQYF
>TRBJ2-3|TRBV5-1|-|-
TGCGCCAGCTCGGGGGAAGCCGCGCAGTATTTT
CASSGEAAQYF
>TRBJ2-6|TRBV5-1|TRBD1|-
TGCGCCAGCAGCTCTGGACAGGGGGCTGCTGGGGCCAACGTCCTGACTTTC
CASSSGQGAAGANVLTF
>TRBJ2-3|TRBV27|TRBD2|-
TGTGCCAGCAGTATTACTAGCGGGGGGACGGCAGATACGCAGTATTTT
CASSITSGGTADTQYF
>TRBJ2-5|TRBV28|-|-
TGTGCCAGCAGGACCCGAGGGTCGGAGACCCAGTACTTC
CASRTRGSETQYF
>TRBJ1-1|TRBV6-5|-|-
TGTGCCAGCAGTTACGCCCCGACAGCGAACACTGAAGCTTTCTTT
CASSYAPTANTEAFF
>TRBJ1-1|TRBV6-5|-|few
TGTGCCACCAACAGGATGAACACTGAAGCTTTCTTT
CATNRMNTEAFF
>TRBJ2-2|TRBV11-2|-|-
TGTGCCAGCAGCACGGTCTCTCTGAACACCGGGGAGCTGTTTTTT
CASSTVSLNTGELFF
>TRBJ2-5|TRBV2|-|-
TGTGCCAGCAGTCTAGTATCCGACCAAGAGACCCAGTACTTC
CASSLVSDQETQYF
>TRBJ1-1|TRBV7-8|-|-
TGTGCCAGCAGCTCCAAGCTAGGACAACCGTCGGCTGAAGCTTTCTTT
CASSSKLGQPSAEAFF
>TRBJ2-4|TRBV11-2|TRBD1|once
TGTGCCAGCAGTATACAGGGGGGAAACATTCAGTACTTC
CASSIQGGNIQYF
>TRBJ2-2|TRBV9|TRBD2|-
TGTGCCAGCAGCGTAGAAATAGCGGGTGGCGGGGAGCTGTTTTTT
CASSVEIAGGGELFF
>TRBJ2-1|TRBV5-6|TRBD1|-
TGTGCCAGCAGAATCAGGACAGGAGGATACAATGAGCAGTTCTTC
CASRIRTGGYNEQFF
>TRBJ2-5|TRBV18|TRBD1|-
TGTGCCAGCTCATACCGGGACAGTCTTCAGGAGACCCAGTACTTC
CASSYRDSLQETQYF
>TRBJ2-2|TRBV19|TRBD1|-
TGTGCCAGTAGTAACCCGGGACAGTCAAACACCGGGGAGCTGTTTTTT
CASSNPGQSNTGELFF
>TRBJ1-5|TRBV6-5|TRBD1|-
TGTGCCAGCACCCGACAGGGATACCAGCCCCAGCATTTT
CASTRQGYQPQHF
>TRBJ2-1|TRBV18|-|-
TGTGCCAGCTCAGGGACTTCCAATGAGCAGTTCTTC
CASSGTSNEQFF
>TRBJ2-5|TRBV28|-|-
TGTGCGGCGGAGCGGTCGGGGACCCAGTACTTC
CAAERSGTQYF
>TRBJ2-7|TRBV28|TRBD1|once
TGTGCCAGCAGCCTATTGACAGGGTTGGAGTACTTC
CASSLLTGLEYF
>TRBJ1-5|TRBV28|-|many
TGTGCCAGCAGTCAGGCCCGGGTGGGGCATCAGCCCCAGCATTTT
CASSQARVGHQPQHF
>TRBJ2-2|TRBV5-6|TRBD1|-
TGTGCCAGCAGCCGACAGGGCTCGAACACCGGGGAGCTGTTTTTT
CASSRQGSNTGELFF
>TRBJ1-4|TRBV11-2|TRBD1|-
TGTGCCAGCAGCTTAGATGGACAGGTTAATGAAAAACTGTTTTTT
CASSLDGQVNEKLFF
>TRBJ1-1|TRBV7-8|-|few
TGTGCCAGCAGCTTTTACGGTGAAGCTTTCTTT
CASSFYGEAFF
>TRBJ2-5|TRBV27|-|-
TGTGCCAGCTCTCCCACAGGGATCCAAGAGACCCAGTACTTC
CASSPTGIQETQYF